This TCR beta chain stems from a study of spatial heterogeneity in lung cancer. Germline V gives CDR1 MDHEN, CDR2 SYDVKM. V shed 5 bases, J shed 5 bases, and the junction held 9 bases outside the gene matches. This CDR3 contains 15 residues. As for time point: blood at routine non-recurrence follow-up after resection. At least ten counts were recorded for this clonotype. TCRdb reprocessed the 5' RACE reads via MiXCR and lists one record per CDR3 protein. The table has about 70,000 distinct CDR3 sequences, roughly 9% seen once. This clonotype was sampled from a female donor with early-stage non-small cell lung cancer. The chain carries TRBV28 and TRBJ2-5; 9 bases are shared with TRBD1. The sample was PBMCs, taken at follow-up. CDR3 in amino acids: CASSPRTGAVETQYF. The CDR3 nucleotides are TGTGCCAGCAGTCCGCGGACAGGGGCGGTGGAGACCCAGTACTTC.